A selection of T cell receptor beta chains follows, all from one sample in a study of cytomegalovirus exposure and HLA in healthy donors. TCRdb's copy holds only in-frame clones and misses some; the assay was immunoSEQ multiplex PCR. The data show 200,000 to 250,000 clones, 70% to 85% seen once. Input material: PBMCs. The receptor source for this set is a woman in her thirties or forties in good health and CMV-seronegative. Each CDR3 is given with its conserved first and last residue. The D gene is left open where the match is weak. Clone size is stated in some rows and not others, as once, few, many or a class when expanded.

CDR3 DNA,CDR3 protein,D gene,V gene,clone size,J gene
TGTGCCAGCTCACAGCGGACAGGCGAGCAGTACTTC,CASSQRTGEQYF,TRBD1,TRBV18,NA,TRBJ2-7
TGTGCCAGCAGTAAGACCGGGACAGGAGTTGCCTACGAGCAGTACTTC,CASSKTGTGVAYEQYF,TRBD1,TRBV2,NA,TRBJ2-7
TGCGCCAGCAGCTTGGAGGCAGGCAAGGATGGCTACACCTTC,CASSLEAGKDGYTF,NA,TRBV5-1,NA,TRBJ1-2
TGTGCCAGTAGGCAGGGCCCACAAGAACCCTCCTATAATTCACCCCTCCACTTT,CASRQGPQEPSYNSPLHF,NA,TRBV19,NA,TRBJ1-6
TGTGCCAGCACCGACGCTGTGGGGGGGCGATCTGGCTACACCTTC,CASTDAVGGRSGYTF,NA,TRBV27,NA,TRBJ1-2
TGTGCCAGCAGCCCAGGACAGAACTATGGCTACACCTTC,CASSPGQNYGYTF,NA,TRBV5-4,NA,TRBJ1-2
TGTGCCAGCAGCTTTGGACTAGCCGGAGCCTACGAGCAGTACTTC,CASSFGLAGAYEQYF,TRBD2,TRBV7-2,NA,TRBJ2-7
TGTGCCAGCAGTTATTCCGGACAGGGCGGGAATCAGCCCCAGCATTTT,CASSYSGQGGNQPQHF,TRBD1,TRBV6-6,NA,TRBJ1-5
TGTGCCAGCAGCCTCGGGACAGTGTCCTACAATGAGCAGTTCTTC,CASSLGTVSYNEQFF,TRBD1,TRBV7-9,NA,TRBJ2-1
TGTGCCAGCTCACCAGGGGTTAGGGGATTGACTGAAGCTTTCTTT,CASSPGVRGLTEAFF,NA,TRBV18,NA,TRBJ1-1
TGCGCCAGCAGATCCGGGACAGGAATCTCCTACGAGCAGTACTTC,CASRSGTGISYEQYF,TRBD1,TRBV10-2,NA,TRBJ2-7
TGTGCCAGCAGCGTATCCGGGACACCCACAGATACGCAGTATTTT,CASSVSGTPTDTQYF,NA,TRBV9,NA,TRBJ2-3
TGTGCCAGCAGCTTATATCAGATCGTCGCTTTCTTT,CASSLYQIVAFF,NA,TRBV7-2,NA,TRBJ1-1
TGTGCCAGCAGCTCACAGGGGACGAACACTGAAGCTTTCTTT,CASSSQGTNTEAFF,TRBD1,TRBV9,few,TRBJ1-1
TGTGCCAGCACCCCTCAGCGGGGGCCTTCGATATACGAGCAGTACTTC,CASTPQRGPSIYEQYF,TRBD2,TRBV27,NA,TRBJ2-7